The clone carrying this T cell receptor (beta chain) was seen at least ten times. The antigen remains unidentified. These data come from a study of T cells in Graves' hyperthyroidism and ophthalmopathy. Amplification targeted TCR beta CDR3 regions from RNA transcripts. The HTBI primer set drove a first-round RT-PCR of the TCR CDR3. One entry per CDR3 protein results from TCRdb running MiXCR on the multiplex PCR reads. The table has some 200,000 distinct CDR3 sequences, 17% seen once; the top ten hold about 50%. The study's findings and limits: Most expanded thyroid clonotypes above 0.001 also appeared in blood.

The CDR3 runs to 15 residues. CDR1 is SGHNT, CDR2 YENEEA, per germline. With V trimmed by 1 base and J by 4 bases, 5 bases remained unmatched. Sequencing was carried out using blood. The rearrangement links TRBV11-3 to TRBJ2-5; 8 bases fit TRBD1. The TCR was taken from a woman aged 45-60 years with Graves' hyperthyroidism. CDR3 in amino acids: CASSLGDRKIETQYF. The CDR3 DNA reads TGTGCCAGCAGCTTAGGGGACAGGAAGATAGAGACCCAGTACTTC.